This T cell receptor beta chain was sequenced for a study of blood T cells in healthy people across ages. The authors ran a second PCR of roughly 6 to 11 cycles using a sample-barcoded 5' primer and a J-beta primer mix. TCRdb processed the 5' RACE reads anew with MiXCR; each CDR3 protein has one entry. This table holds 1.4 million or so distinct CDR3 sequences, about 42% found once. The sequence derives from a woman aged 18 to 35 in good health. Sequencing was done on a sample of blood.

The CDR3 here is CASSLGGMGQLNIQYF. As DNA, the CDR3 is TGTGCCAGCAGCTTAGGGGGCATGGGGCAGTTAAACATTCAGTACTTC. The chain employs TRBV7-2 and TRBJ2-4; maybe TRBD1 (5 bases). The CDR3 runs to 16 residues. Germline V gene lookup returns CDR1 SGHTA and CDR2 FQGNSA. The germline V and J ends were trimmed by 1 base and 6 bases, with 16 bases remaining between them.